Listed below are T cell receptor beta chains from one sample, sequenced in a study of shared clonotypes between healthy human individuals. Produced via immunoSEQ multiplex PCR; TCRdb's table is partial and in-frame only. The data contain more than 1.2 million clones, approximately 98.5% of them singletons. The sequenced sample was naive CD4+ T cells sorted from blood. Receptors originate from a man aged 30-40 years in good health. Each CDR3 is given with its conserved first and last residue. D genes are given only for firm matches. Some rows have no size entry. The others give once, few or many, or a class for an expanded clone.

NA,TRBJ2-1,TRBD2,TRBV7-6,TGTGCCAGCAGCTTAGTGGGGTTAGCGGGAGGGCTTGAGCAGTTCTTC,CASSLVGLAGGLEQFF
NA,TRBJ2-1,NA,TRBV2,TGTGCCAGCAGTGTCAATAGCGTCAATGAGCAGTTCTTC,CASSVNSVNEQFF
NA,TRBJ2-5,NA,TRBV7-2,TGTGCCAGCAGCTTAACTTTGAACGGTCAAGAGACCCAGTACTTC,CASSLTLNGQETQYF
NA,TRBJ2-2,NA,TRBV9,TGTGCCAGCAGCGTAGATCCGGGAATGAACACCGGGGAGCTGTTTTTT,CASSVDPGMNTGELFF
NA,TRBJ2-5,TRBD2,TRBV18,TGTGCCAGCTCACCACAGCGGGAACTCGGAGAGACCCAGTACTTC,CASSPQRELGETQYF
NA,TRBJ1-2,NA,TRBV19,TGTGCCAGTAGTATCCCGGGACGGATAAACTATGGCTACACCTTC,CASSIPGRINYGYTF
NA,TRBJ1-5,NA,TRBV10-1,TGCGCCAGCAGTGAGAGGGTCAATCAGCCCCAGCATTTT,CASSERVNQPQHF
once,TRBJ2-7,NA,TRBV19,TGTGCCAGTACCAAAGTAGCAGGAATGACCTACGAGCAGTACTTC,CASTKVAGMTYEQYF
NA,TRBJ2-7,NA,TRBV10-3,TGTGCCATCAGTGATTCAACCAGCTCCTACGAGCAGTACTTC,CAISDSTSSYEQYF
NA,TRBJ1-5,TRBD1,TRBV7-8,TGTGCCAGCAGCCGGGGACAGCAAAATCAGCCCCAGCATTTT,CASSRGQQNQPQHF
NA,TRBJ2-3,NA,TRBV7-9,TGTGCCAGCAGCTCCCGACCGACGGGCCCCTCTAGCACAGATACGCAGTATTTT,CASSSRPTGPSSTDTQYF
NA,TRBJ1-2,NA,TRBV7-3,TGTGCCAGCAGCCCAAGGGCGGCAGGGGCCGGATCCTATGGCTACACCTTC,CASSPRAAGAGSYGYTF
NA,TRBJ2-2,NA,TRBV11-2,TGTGCCAGCAGCTTAGTTGAGAACACCGGGGAGCTGTTTTTT,CASSLVENTGELFF
once,TRBJ2-3,NA,TRBV29-1,TGCAGCGTTGAGGGCAGTGGCACAGATACGCAGTATTTT,CSVEGSGTDTQYF
NA,TRBJ2-7,NA,TRBV2,TGTGCCAGCAGTGAGGGGCGCGTTCCGGGGTTC,CASSEGRVPGF
NA,TRBJ2-3,TRBD2,TRBV5-4,TGTGCCAGCAGCCTGACTAGCGGGAGCACAGATACGCAGTATTTT,CASSLTSGSTDTQYF
NA,TRBJ2-1,TRBD2,TRBV14,TGTGCCAGCAGCCAAGAACTAGCGGCTTACAATGAGCAGTTCTTC,CASSQELAAYNEQFF
NA,TRBJ1-1,TRBD1,TRBV6-5,TGTGCCAGCAGTTATCGACAGGGGGGGGGCACTGAAGCTTTCTTT,CASSYRQGGGTEAFF
NA,TRBJ2-5,TRBD2,TRBV6-6,TGTGCCAGCAGTCGCGGGGGGACCCAGTACTTC,CASSRGGTQYF
NA,TRBJ2-7,NA,TRBV19,TGTGCCAGTACTTATTCGATCGGACCCTACGAGAAGCAGTACTTC,CASTYSIGPYEKQYF
once,TRBJ2-3,TRBD2,TRBV14,TGTGCCAGCAGCCAGCGGCCTAGCGGGCGTTTCACAGATACGCAGTATTTT,CASSQRPSGRFTDTQYF
NA,TRBJ1-2,TRBD1,TRBV7-2,TGTGCCAGCAGCTTAGCTACCACCATACAGGGGAAGGGCTATGGCTACACCTTC,CASSLATTIQGKGYGYTF
NA,TRBJ1-2,TRBD1,TRBV6-4,TGTGCCAGCAGTGAAAGGGGGCTCGGCTATGGCTACACCTTC,CASSERGLGYGYTF
NA,TRBJ1-5,NA,TRBV27,TGTGCCAGCAGTTTTCTGGCGGATAGCAATCAGCCCCAGCATTTT,CASSFLADSNQPQHF
NA,TRBJ2-7,NA,TRBV15,TGTGCCACCAGCAGAGGGAGGGACAGCTCCTACGAGCAGTACTTC,CATSRGRDSSYEQYF
NA,TRBJ2-7,NA,TRBV27,TGTGCCAGCACCAACCTCCGGGACTCCATCTACGAGCAGTACTTC,CASTNLRDSIYEQYF
NA,TRBJ2-7,NA,TRBV10-3,TGTGCCAGCCAAGGGGAGAGGGCGGGAGAGCAGTACTTC,CASQGERAGEQYF
NA,TRBJ2-7,NA,TRBV18,TGTGCCAGCTCACCAACTCCTTCCATGGACGAGCAGTACTTC,CASSPTPSMDEQYF
once,TRBJ2-1,NA,TRBV28,TGTGCCAGCAGTTTAGTACTAGCCCGATACAATGAGCAGTTCTTC,CASSLVLARYNEQFF
NA,TRBJ1-1,NA,TRBV7-6,TGTGCCAGCAGCAACCCCTACAGGAACACTGAAGCTTTCTTT,CASSNPYRNTEAFF
NA,TRBJ2-1,NA,TRBV7-6,TGTGCCAGCAGCTTAGAAGGGAACCCGTACAATGAGCAGTTCTTC,CASSLEGNPYNEQFF
NA,TRBJ2-3,TRBD2,TRBV25-1,TGTGCCAGCAGTGTGGCGGGGGGGAGTGGTACAGATACGCAGTATTTT,CASSVAGGSGTDTQYF
NA,TRBJ1-1,TRBD1,TRBV5-1,TGCGCCAGCAGCGTTAAAGTACAGGGGACTGAAGCTTTCTTT,CASSVKVQGTEAFF
NA,TRBJ2-1,TRBD2,TRBV27,TGTGCCAGCAGTTTACGTTGGAGCGGGAGAGGTAATGAGCAGTTCTTC,CASSLRWSGRGNEQFF
NA,TRBJ2-1,NA,TRBV10-1,TGCGCCAGCAGTGAGTCCACCCGACAACCCCTATTCGGCAATGAGCAGTTCTTC,CASSESTRQPLFGNEQFF
NA,TRBJ2-1,TRBD2,TRBV18,TGTGCCAGCTCACCACGCATAGAGAGGTCTAGCGGATCCTACAATGAGCAGTTCTTC,CASSPRIERSSGSYNEQFF
once,TRBJ1-1,NA,TRBV18,TGTGCCAGCTCAGTAGGCCCCGGGGACACTGAAGCTTTCTTT,CASSVGPGDTEAFF
few,TRBJ1-2,NA,TRBV28,TGTGCCAGCAGTTTAAACTATGGCTACACCTTC,CASSLNYGYTF
NA,TRBJ1-2,TRBD1,TRBV11-2,TGTGCCAGCAGCTTAGGGACAGGGCTCCGCTACACCTTC,CASSLGTGLRYTF
few,TRBJ1-1,NA,TRBV19,TGTGCCAGTAACCCAGGGGACGCGCACACTGAAGCTTTCTTT,CASNPGDAHTEAFF
NA,TRBJ2-2,NA,TRBV5-5,TGTGCCAGCAGTAGACAGGCCCGGAACACCGGGGAGCTGTTTTTT,CASSRQARNTGELFF
NA,TRBJ2-1,NA,TRBV28,TGTGCCAGCAGTCGAACAGGGAAAAAATACAATGAGCAGTTCTTC,CASSRTGKKYNEQFF
NA,TRBJ2-1,NA,TRBV27,TGTGCCAGCAGTCAGAATAGCCTCAATGAGCAGTTCTTC,CASSQNSLNEQFF
NA,TRBJ2-3,NA,TRBV5-5,TGTGCCAGCAGCTTGGTTCTGGGTCCAACGCAGTATTTT,CASSLVLGPTQYF
NA,TRBJ2-7,NA,TRBV5-1,TGCGCCAGCAGCTTGGAGGGAGGCGGCCCCTACGAGCAGTACTTC,CASSLEGGGPYEQYF
NA,TRBJ2-7,TRBD2,TRBV6-1,TGTGCCAGCAGTGTGTTGGGACTAGCTGAGCACGAGCAGTACTTC,CASSVLGLAEHEQYF
NA,TRBJ1-1,NA,TRBV7-8,TGTGCCAGCAGTACGGGCAGTCGGATGAACACTGAAGCTTTCTTT,CASSTGSRMNTEAFF
NA,TRBJ1-2,TRBD1,TRBV25-1,TGTGCCAGCAGTGGTGACAGGGGCGACTATGACTACACCTTC,CASSGDRGDYDYTF
NA,TRBJ2-6,NA,TRBV25-1,TGTGCCAGCAGTGGGGCCTCTGGGGCCAACGTCCTGACTTTC,CASSGASGANVLTF
NA,TRBJ2-7,TRBD1,TRBV5-1,TGCGCCAGCAACTCTCCCGGGACAGGGAGCCACGAGCAGTACTTC,CASNSPGTGSHEQYF
NA,TRBJ1-1,NA,TRBV5-1,TGCGCCAGCAGCTTGGATCAGGGACTGGACACTGAAGCTTTCTTT,CASSLDQGLDTEAFF
NA,TRBJ2-3,TRBD2,TRBV7-9,TGTGCCAGCAGTAGCGGGACCCACACAGATACGCAGTATTTT,CASSSGTHTDTQYF